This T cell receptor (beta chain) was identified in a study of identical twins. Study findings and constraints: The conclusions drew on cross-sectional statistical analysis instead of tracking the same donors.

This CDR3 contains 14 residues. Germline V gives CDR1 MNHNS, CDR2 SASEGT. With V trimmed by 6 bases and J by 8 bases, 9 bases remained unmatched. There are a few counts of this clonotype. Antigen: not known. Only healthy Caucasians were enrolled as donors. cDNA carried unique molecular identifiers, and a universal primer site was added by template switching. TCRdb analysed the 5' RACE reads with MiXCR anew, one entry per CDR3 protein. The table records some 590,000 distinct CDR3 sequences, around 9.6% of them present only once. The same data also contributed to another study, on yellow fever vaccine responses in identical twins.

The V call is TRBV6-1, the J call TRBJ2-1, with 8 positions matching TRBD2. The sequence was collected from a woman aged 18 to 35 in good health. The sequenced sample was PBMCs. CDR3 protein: CASSPDPAGDEQFF. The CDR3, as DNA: TGTGCCAGCAGCCCCGATCCAGCGGGAGATGAGCAGTTCTTC.